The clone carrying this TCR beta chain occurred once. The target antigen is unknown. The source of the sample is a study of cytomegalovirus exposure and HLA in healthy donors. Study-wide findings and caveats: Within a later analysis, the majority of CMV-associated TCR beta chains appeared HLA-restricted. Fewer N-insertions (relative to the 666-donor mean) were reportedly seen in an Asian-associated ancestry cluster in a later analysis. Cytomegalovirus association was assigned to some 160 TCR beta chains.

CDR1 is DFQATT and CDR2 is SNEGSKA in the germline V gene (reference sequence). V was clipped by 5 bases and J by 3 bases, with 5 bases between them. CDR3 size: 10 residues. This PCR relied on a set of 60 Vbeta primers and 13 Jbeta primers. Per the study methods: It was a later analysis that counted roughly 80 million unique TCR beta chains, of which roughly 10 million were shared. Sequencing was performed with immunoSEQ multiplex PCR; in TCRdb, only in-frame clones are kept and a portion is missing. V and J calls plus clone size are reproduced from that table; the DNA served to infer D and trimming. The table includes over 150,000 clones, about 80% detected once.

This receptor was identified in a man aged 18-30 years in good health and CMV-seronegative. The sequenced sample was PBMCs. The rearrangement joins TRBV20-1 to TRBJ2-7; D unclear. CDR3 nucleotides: TGCAGTGCTGGCCACTACGAGCAGTACTTC. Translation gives CSAGHYEQYF.